This T cell receptor (beta chain) was obtained from a study of OX40 agonist ivuxolimab in advanced cancers. In the study overall: The costimulatory receptor OX40 (CD134) was targeted by ivuxolimab, a fully human IgG2 agonistic monoclonal antibody. Intravenous ivuxolimab was administered to patients every 2 weeks at six dose levels: 0.01, 0.1, 0.3, 1.5, 3 and 10 mg/kg. Among the 52 dose-escalation patients, approximately 20 had hepatocellular carcinoma, about 15 melanoma, 9 renal cell carcinoma and 9 head and neck cancer. The dose-escalation cohort was approximately 83% male with a mean age of approximately 60 years, ranging from about 23 to 85. Prior anti-PD-1, anti-PD-L1 or anti-CTLA-4 therapy was permitted, and 40% of dose-escalation patients had received checkpoint inhibitors. Partial responses occurred in three dose-escalation patients: two with cutaneous melanoma and one with hepatocellular carcinoma. Peripheral TCRbeta sequencing was intended to test whether TCR sequence diversity was altered and clonal T-cell expansion was caused by ivuxolimab. The paper reports the monotherapy dose-escalation portion (N of about 50 patients) of the phase I ivuxolimab trial. Study-wide conclusions, independent of this receptor: Low levels of normalized T-cell clonal expansion were also seen in some nonresponding patients. In partial responders in the 0.1-3.0 mg/kg groups, normalized peripheral clonal expansion was found to be among the lowest, especially among CD8+ T cells. Antigen specificity was not determined for the clonally expanded peripheral T cells. After ivuxolimab, expanded clones were on average more numerous among CD8+ T cells than among CD4+ T cells. At doses of 0.1 to 3.0 mg/kg, clonal expansion of both CD4+ and CD8+ T cells in blood was seen between baseline and week 6.

To sequence the TCRbeta CDR3 region, genomic DNA was isolated from the sorted cells. TCRbeta CDR3 regions were sequenced using the immunoSEQ Assay. TCRdb provides this immuneACCESS table in a form limited to in-frame rearrangements. Some clones are lacking; in checked studies, under half of them reflect an unresolved V gene, and why the rest are absent is not known. This sample is represented by under 9,500 clones; approximately 90% of them were singletons. The ten largest clones take up about 16% of the sample. On this clone itself: The antigen it recognizes is unknown. The input lacks base qualities; no much larger clone sits a single base away.

The trial excluded patients who had a history of autoimmune disease or who were on systemic immunosuppression. Peripheral blood for TCR sequencing was collected from all dose cohorts at baseline, on cycle 4 day 1, and on cycle 7 day 1. Samples were obtained from an open-label, multicenter, first-in-human phase I dose-escalation trial of ivuxolimab. The trial enrolled adults with locally advanced or metastatic head and neck squamous cell, hepatocellular, melanoma or renal cell carcinoma. Before TCR sequencing, CD4+ T cells and CD8+ T cells were sorted from peripheral blood as separate populations. Trimming at the junction amounts to 1 base on V and 0 bases on J, and the germline ends lie 13 bases apart. CDR1 and CDR2 are read off the germline V gene as SGHVS and FQNEAQ. Its CDR3 holds 17 amino acids, cysteine through phenylalanine. Only the CDR3 region is kept as DNA, spanning 51 bases read in frame from base 1.

The V and J segments used are TRBV7-8 and TRBJ2-1, and TRBD1 may be the D gene, going by 6 matching bases. This material consisted of CD4+ or CD8+ T cells sorted from blood, taken in a trial of the OX40 agonist ivuxolimab. The clonotype originates from an adult with an advanced solid tumor such as melanoma, head and neck, liver or kidney cancer. Read as DNA, the sequence is TGTGCCAGCAGCTTAGGCTTTCAGGGGAGCTCCTACAATGAGCAGTTCTTC. Its protein product is CASSLGFQGSSYNEQFF. With the portions outside the CDR3 filled from the reference TRBV7-8 and TRBJ2-1 genes, the complete variable region becomes GAGVSQSPRYKVAKRGQDVALRCDPISGHVSLFWYQQALGQGPEFLTYFQNEAQLDKSGLPSDRFFAERPEGSVSTLKIQRTQQEDSAVYLCASSLGFQGSSYNEQFFGPGTRLTVL.